The 15 T cell receptor beta chains presented below share a single source sample, sequenced in a study of blood T cells in healthy people across ages. The authors ran a second PCR of 7 to 11 cycles using a sample-barcoded 5' primer and a J-beta primer mix. TCRdb reprocessed the 5' RACE reads via MiXCR and lists one record per CDR3 protein. Among about a million distinct CDR3 sequences listed, roughly 50% were seen once. The sequenced material came from blood. All receptors come from a woman aged 60 to 75 in good health.

This chain links TRBV20-1 with TRBJ2-1; TRBD2 agrees at 12 bases. Germline V gives CDR1 DFQATT, CDR2 SNEGSKA (reference sequence). V trimming: 5 bases; J trimming: 4 bases; junction bases outside the gene matches: 6. The length of the CDR3 is 15 residues. Written as DNA, the CDR3 is TGCAGTGCTTCGACTAGCGGGAGCCAGTACAATGAGCAGTTCTTC. Translated, it gives CSASTSGSQYNEQFF.

The genes are TRBV12-3 or TRBV12-4 and TRBJ2-7; 7 positions match TRBD2. The CDR3 loop spans 13 amino acids. Trimming removed 7 bases from V and 6 bases from J; junction bases left unmatched: 9. CDR3 sequence (DNA): TGTGCCAGCACTTCTAGCGGTGGAACCGAGCAGTACTTC. This gives the protein CASTSSGGTEQYF.

This clonotype was seen repeatedly, ten times or more. The chain recombines TRBV2 with TRBJ2-1; D may correspond to TRBD1 or TRBD2 (5 bases each). V was pared by 1 base and J by 12 bases, with 10 bases between. Germline V CDR1 and CDR2: SNHLY, FYNNEI. The CDR3 is 12 residues long. The chain's CDR3 is CASSEGGTRQFF. CDR3 in DNA: TGTGCCAGCAGTGAAGGTGGGACCCGGCAGTTCTTC.

J is TRBJ2-3 and V is TRBV20-1, with 7 bases that match TRBD2. With V trimmed by 3 bases and J by 2 bases, 11 bases remained unmatched. The CDR3 extends over 16 amino acids. Germline values: CDR1 DFQATT, CDR2 SNEGSKA (reference sequence). This CDR3 reads CSASFPSGAYTDTQYF. As DNA, the CDR3 is TGCAGTGCTAGTTTCCCCAGCGGGGCCTACACAGATACGCAGTATTTT.

The rearrangement uses TRBV18 and TRBJ2-7; TRBD1 or TRBD2 may be the D gene (6 bases each). Germline CDR1 is KGHSH and CDR2 is LQKENI. The length of the CDR3 is 15 residues. V lost 5 bases, J lost 0 bases, and 14 bases lay in between. The CDR3 region is CASSAGQPYSYEQYF. The CDR3 DNA reads as TGTGCCAGCTCAGCGGGACAACCTTACTCCTACGAGCAGTACTTC.

CDR3: CASSLSVGKTYGYTF. CDR3 in DNA: TGTGCCAGCAGCTTAAGTGTGGGCAAGACATATGGCTACACCTTC. J is TRBJ1-2 and V is TRBV7-2; D unresolved. The CDR3 has 15 amino acids. The germline V and J ends were trimmed by 2 bases and 5 bases, with 15 bases remaining between them. Germline CDR1 and CDR2: SGHTA and FQGNSA. The whole variable domain, remainder taken from reference TRBV7-2 and TRBJ1-2, is GAGVSQSPSNKVTEKGKDVELRCDPISGHTALYWYRQSLGQGLEFLIYFQGNSAPDKSGLPSDRFSAERTGGSVSTLTIQRTQQEDSAVYLCASSLSVGKTYGYTFGSGTRLTVV.

The rearrangement uses TRBV7-9 and TRBJ2-5; D is uncertain. Germline values: CDR1 SEHNR, CDR2 FQNEAQ (reference sequence). CDR3 length equals 16 residues. Trimming shortened V by 5 bases and J by 0 bases, and 16 bases separated the two germline ends. CDR3 bases: TGTGCCAGCAGCCCACCTCAAAGCGAGAACCAAGAGACCCAGTACTTC. Its translation: CASSPPQSENQETQYF.

The genes are TRBV20-1 and TRBJ2-7, with 10 bases fitting TRBD2. The V segment lost 2 bases and the J segment 7 bases; nucleotides outside the gene matches: 5. From germline, CDR1 is DFQATT and CDR2 SNEGSKA (reference sequence). CDR3 size: 13 residues. CDR3 bases: TGCAGTGCTAGACTAGCGGGAGTGGGGGAGCAGTACTTC. It specifies CSARLAGVGEQYF.

V is TRBV27 and J is TRBJ2-1, with D unclear. V was shortened by 2 bases and J by 8 bases, with 13 bases between the two germline ends. The germline CDR1 and CDR2 sequences are MNHEY and SMNVEV (reference sequence). This CDR3 has 14 amino acids. Here the CDR3 reads CASSLRRMGYEQFF. In nucleotides, the CDR3 is TGTGCCAGCAGTTTAAGGCGGATGGGCTATGAGCAGTTCTTC.

The V gene is TRBV19, the J gene TRBJ1-4; 10 positions match TRBD1. V shed 9 bases and J 8 bases; nucleotides not matched to a gene: 6. The CDR3 is 13 amino acids. Germline CDR1 and CDR2: LNHDA and SQIVND (reference sequence). The CDR3 here is CASGGTGVEKLFF. CDR3 sequence (DNA): TGTGCCAGCGGCGGGACAGGGGTCGAAAAACTGTTTTTT.

The CDR3 loop reads CAISAAGDNEQFF. The CDR3 DNA follows: TGTGCCATCAGTGCAGCGGGGGATAATGAGCAGTTCTTC. The rearrangement joins TRBV10-3 to TRBJ2-1, with 8 nucleotides matching TRBD2. The CDR3 has 13 residues. Per germline, CDR1 ENHRY and CDR2 SYGVKD. With 4 bases clipped from V and 7 bases from J, the junction kept 3 bases outside the gene matches.

This clonotype was seen only a few times. V and J are TRBV18 and TRBJ1-5; no reliable D call. V was clipped by 2 bases and J by 6 bases, with 8 bases between them. Germline lookup yields CDR1 KGHSH and CDR2 LQKENI. The CDR3 loop spans 13 amino acids. The CDR3 nucleotides read TGTGCCAGCTCACCAGGGGTCGGTCAGCCCCAGCATTTT. This translates into CASSPGVGQPQHF.

For this clonotype: The germline gene is not matched at one end of the junction; a read error may be the cause. The rearrangement joins TRBV6-1 to TRBJ2-5; D call uncertain. Germline CDR1 MNHNS, CDR2 SASEGT. The CDR3 has 13 amino acids. CDR3 sequence reads: CACSDHGWETQYF. As DNA, the CDR3 is TGTGCCTGCAGTGACCACGGTTGGGAGACCCAGTACTTC.

This clonotype was seen a few times. The CDR3 DNA is TGTGCCAGCAGTTATCTCCTATCCCACCTTCAGTACTTC. Translating it yields CASSYLLSHLQYF. V is TRBV27 and J is TRBJ2-7, with D unresolved. Between the trimmed V and J ends, which lost 4 bases and 10 bases, there was a span of 17 bases. This CDR3 contains 13 residues. Looked up from germline, CDR1 is MNHEY and CDR2 is SMNVEV (reference sequence).

The CDR3 coding sequence is TGTGCCAGCAGCCACCCGGGACTCCCCTACGAGCAGTACTTC. Its translation is CASSHPGLPYEQYF. The chain has TRBV7-2 and TRBJ2-7; the D gene is possibly TRBD2 (6 bases). The CDR3 totals 14 residues. V dropped 5 bases and J dropped 2 bases, with 13 bases sitting between them. Germline V gene sequence: CDR1 SGHTA, CDR2 FQGNSA.